The present TCR beta chain was sequenced within a study of T cells after yellow fever vaccination. Turning to the study itself: Each low-cell-number fraction was prepared by means of SMART-Seq v4 Ultra Low Input.

The germline CDR1 and CDR2 sequences are SGHTA and FQGTGA. Trimming took off 5 bases at V and 2 bases at J, with 12 bases between the two ends. The CDR3 is made up of 14 amino acids. TCRdb ran MiXCR on the 5' RACE reads and lists one entry per CDR3 protein. The sample lists 300,000 to 450,000 distinct CDR3 sequences; about 8.3% were seen once. There are many counts of this clonotype. The receptor was derived from a man between 18 and 29 years old who received the YFV17D yellow fever vaccine. The J gene is TRBJ2-5, the V gene TRBV7-3; tentatively, D is TRBD2 (5 bases). The sequenced sample was PBMCs, obtained 35 to 50 days after the first yellow fever vaccination. DNA for the CDR3: TGTGCCAGCAGCCCCACGGGGTTACAAGAGACCCAGTACTTC. It is translated as CASSPTGLQETQYF.